A single sample is the source of the 9 T cell receptor beta chains below, sequenced in a study of T cell repertoires in cytomegalovirus infection. TCRdb itself ran the reads through MiXCR, one entry per CDR3 protein. In the table there are approximately 110,000 distinct CDR3 sequences, less than 55% of which are singletons. Their target antigens are unknown. Sequenced material: CD8+ T cells from cultured PBMCs, taken from culture after CMV antigen stimulation. The source of these receptors is a human donor in good health (CMV status not recorded). Some clones in this sample may be carry-over from other donors' samples.

This rearrangement joins TRBV2 to TRBJ1-5, with D unclear. Trimming shortened V by 8 bases and J by 0 bases, and 11 bases separated the two germline ends. Germline V CDR1 and CDR2: SNHLY, FYNNEI. The CDR3 extends over 14 amino acids. This chain's CDR3 is CASRPVYSNQPQHF. In DNA, the CDR3 is TGTGCCAGCCGTCCGGTGTATAGCAATCAGCCCCAGCATTTT.

This sequence joins TRBV4-1 and TRBJ2-5; the match to TRBD2 covers 11 bases. The CDR3 totals 14 residues. The trim removed 5 bases at V and 5 bases at J, leaving 4 bases unmatched. CDR1 is MGHRA and CDR2 is YSYEKL in the germline V gene. DNA of the CDR3: TGCGCCAGCAGCTTTTTAGCGGGGGGGGAGACCCAGTACTTC. Residues: CASSFLAGGETQYF.

The sample holds a few counts of this clonotype. The J gene is TRBJ1-1, the V gene TRBV7-9; D not certain. The CDR3 runs 11 residues. The V end lost 5 bases, the J end lost 3 bases, and 4 bases lay between the germline ends. Germline V gene data show CDR1 as SEHNR and CDR2 as FQNEAQ (reference sequence). CDR3 sequence: CASSPYTEAFF. In DNA, the CDR3 is TGTGCCAGCAGCCCCTACACTGAAGCTTTCTTT. Based on the CDR3 plus reference TRBV7-9 and TRBJ1-1, the full variable domain is DTGVSQNPRHKITKRGQNVTFRCDPISEHNRLYWYRQTLGQGPEFLTYFQNEAQLEKSRLLSDRFSAERPKGSFSTLEIQRTEQGDSAMYLCASSPYTEAFFGQGTRLTVV.

This rearrangement joins TRBV15 to TRBJ2-2; D possibly uses TRBD1 or TRBD2 (5 bases each). The V gene's germline CDR1 is LNHNV and CDR2 YYDKDF (reference sequence). The CDR3 contains 14 residues. Trimming removed 6 bases at V and 0 bases at J, with 8 bases between. The CDR3 DNA sequence: TGTGCCACCAGAGAGGGGACGAACACCGGGGAGCTGTTTTTT. Protein product: CATREGTNTGELFF.

The chain employs TRBV12-5 and TRBJ2-5; possibly TRBD2 for D (5 bases). Between the trimmed V and J ends, which lost 10 bases and 5 bases, there was a span of 17 bases. CDR3 length: 13 amino acids. The germline CDR1 and CDR2 sequences are LGHNT and FRNRAP. Here the CDR3 DNA reads TGTGCTATCCGGACTTCTATGGGGGAGACCCAGTACTTC. Its protein is CAIRTSMGETQYF. Supplemented by reference TRBV12-5 and TRBJ2-5, the full variable domain reads DARVTQTPRHKVTEMGQEVTMRCQPILGHNTVFWYRQTMMQGLELLAYFRNRAPLDDSGMPKDRFSAEMPDATLATLKIQPSEPRDSAVYFCAIRTSMGETQYFGPGTRLLVL.

This clonotype was seen a few times. The chain carries TRBV7-9 and TRBJ1-1; the D is unclear. The CDR3 length is 13 residues. CDR1 is SEHNR, CDR2 FQNEAQ, per germline (reference sequence). The germline V and J ends were trimmed by 2 bases and 5 bases, with 9 bases remaining between them. The CDR3 bases are TGTGCCAGCAGCTTAAACGGGAATACTGAAGCTTTCTTT. It translates to CASSLNGNTEAFF.

This clonotype was counted at least ten times. The V call is TRBV7-7, the J call TRBJ2-2; perhaps TRBD1 as D (6 bases). Looked up from germline, CDR1 is SSHAT and CDR2 is FNYEAQ (reference sequence). Trimming pared 6 bases from V and 7 bases from J, leaving 12 bases between. The CDR3 is 13 residues long. The CDR3 here is CASSTDSFGELFF. CDR3 coding DNA: TGTGCCAGCAGTACGGACAGTTTCGGGGAGCTGTTTTTT.

The chain recombines TRBV7-3 with TRBJ2-1; TRBD2 matches at 10 bases. After removal of 0 bases from V and 4 bases from J, the junction contained 3 bases not matched to a gene. CDR1 SGHTA and CDR2 FQGTGA come from the germline V gene. This CDR3 has 16 residues. CDR3 amino acids: CASSLTGLAFYNEQFF. The DNA of the CDR3 is TGTGCCAGCAGCTTAACGGGACTAGCGTTTTACAATGAGCAGTTCTTC.

Judged by abundance, this clonotype is medium-sized. The chain links TRBV20-1 to TRBJ1-5; 7 bases are shared with TRBD1. The germline V gene has CDR1 DFQATT and CDR2 SNEGSKA (reference sequence). V shed 1 base and J 1 base; nucleotides not matched to a gene: 7. CDR3 length: 16 residues. The CDR3 loop reads CSARAAGGLSNQPQHF. CDR3 bases: TGCAGTGCTAGAGCGGCAGGGGGTTTGAGCAATCAGCCCCAGCATTTT.